These T cell receptor beta chains were read from a single sample in a study of blood T cell repertoires in COVID-19. TCRdb's copy holds only in-frame clones and misses some; the assay was immunoSEQ multiplex PCR. The sample yields about 94,000 clones, 80% to 90% seen once. The sample was peripheral blood. Receptors originate from a woman of 80 years or more with acute or convalescent COVID-19. CDR3s include the opening cysteine and the closing phenylalanine or tryptophan. The order of the fields is J gene, D gene, V gene, clone size, CDR3 protein, CDR3 DNA. A D gene is named only where the DNA matches it firmly. Clone size is shown for a subset of rows, as once, few, many or a class of expanded clone.

>TRBJ2-3|.|TRBV29-1|.
CSGRWANTDTQYF
TGCAGCGGACGATGGGCTAACACAGATACGCAGTATTTT
>TRBJ2-7|.|TRBV7-2|once
CASSPQTGKHLYEQYF
TGTGCCAGCAGCCCGCAGACAGGCAAACATCTCTACGAGCAGTACTTC
>TRBJ1-6|.|TRBV30|.
CAWTPLARRRSPLHF
TGTGCCTGGACCCCCCTCGCCAGGCGGAGGTCACCCCTCCACTTT
>TRBJ1-2|TRBD1|TRBV19|.
CASSSSPGGLTVRYYGYTF
TGTGCCAGTAGTTCCTCCCCAGGGGGACTTACAGTGAGGTACTATGGCTACACCTTC
>TRBJ1-3|TRBD1|TRBV7-9|once
CASSPIQGATGNTIYF
TGTGCCAGCAGCCCCATACAGGGGGCGACTGGAAACACCATATATTTT
>TRBJ2-1|TRBD2|TRBV2|.
CASSVGAGARDYNNEQFF
TGTGCCAGCAGTGTCGGAGCGGGGGCCCGAGATTACAACAATGAGCAGTTCTTC
>TRBJ2-3|TRBD2|TRBV27|.
CASSLSREGLTDTQYF
TGTGCCAGCAGTTTAAGCCGGGAGGGCCTGACAGATACGCAGTATTTT
>TRBJ2-1|TRBD2|TRBV9|few
CASSPSGGGGGEQFF
TGTGCCAGCAGCCCTAGCGGGGGGGGCGGTGGTGAGCAGTTCTTC
>TRBJ1-6|.|TRBV7-2|.
CASSLEQGYNSPLHF
TGTGCCAGCAGCTTAGAACAGGGTTATAATTCACCCCTCCACTTT
>TRBJ2-2|.|TRBV25-1|.
CASVRNGVSTGELFF
TGTGCCAGCGTACGAAACGGGGTCAGCACCGGGGAGCTGTTTTTT
>TRBJ2-7|TRBD1|TRBV6-5|once
CASSEGPGQPYEQYF
TGTGCCAGCAGCGAGGGACCGGGACAGCCCTACGAGCAGTACTTC
>TRBJ1-6|.|TRBV27|.
CASSFTYNSPLHF
TGTGCCAGCAGTTTCACCTATAATTCACCCCTCCACTTT
>TRBJ1-1|TRBD1|TRBV6-5|.
CASSYTRQGRGTEAFF
TGTGCCAGCAGTTACACAAGACAGGGTAGGGGCACTGAAGCTTTCTTT
>TRBJ2-1|.|TRBV7-9|many
CASSQRDSRGNNEQFF
TGTGCCAGCAGCCAAAGGGACTCAAGGGGAAACAATGAGCAGTTCTTC
>TRBJ2-1|TRBD2|TRBV7-3|.
CASSLTPGTSGRQVEQFF
TGTGCCAGCAGCTTAACTCCAGGGACTAGCGGGAGACAGGTTGAGCAGTTCTTC
>TRBJ1-2|.|TRBV6-5|.
CASRPTGENGYTF
TGTGCCAGCAGGCCTACTGGAGAGAATGGCTACACCTTC
>TRBJ1-5|.|TRBV4-3|.
CASSQGGANQPQHF
TGCGCCAGCAGCCAAGGGGGCGCCAATCAGCCCCAGCATTTT
>TRBJ1-3|.|TRBV4-1|.
CASSQVLRHSGNTIYF
TGCGCCAGCAGCCAAGTGTTAAGACACTCTGGAAACACCATATATTTT
>TRBJ2-2|.|TRBV18|.
CASSRGLRNTGELFF
TGTGCCAGCTCACGAGGTCTAAGGAACACCGGGGAGCTGTTTTTT
>TRBJ1-1|TRBD1|TRBV18|.
CASSPDRGITEAFF
TGTGCCAGCTCACCGGACAGGGGTATCACTGAAGCTTTCTTT
>TRBJ1-6|.|TRBV5-8|.
CASSLVNSYNSPLHF
TGTGCCAGCAGCTTGGTTAACTCCTATAATTCACCCCTCCACTTT
>TRBJ1-4|TRBD1|TRBV3-1/TRBV3-2|.
CASSLSRGRGKLFF
TGTGCCAGCAGCCTAAGTAGGGGGCGAGGAAAACTGTTTTTT
>TRBJ1-5|.|TRBV19|.
CASSPTGWNNQPQHF
TGTGCCAGTAGCCCTACAGGGTGGAACAATCAGCCCCAGCATTTT
>TRBJ2-5|.|TRBV18|.
CASSLLRGSDQETQYF
TGTGCCAGCTCGCTATTAAGGGGCTCGGACCAAGAGACCCAGTACTTC
>TRBJ2-7|.|TRBV20-1|.
CSASEGPEYEQYF
TGCAGTGCTAGTGAGGGGCCAGAATACGAGCAGTACTTC
>TRBJ1-5|TRBD1|TRBV12-3/TRBV12-4|.
CASSGTGAQPQHF
TGTGCCAGCAGTGGGACAGGGGCTCAGCCCCAGCATTTT
>TRBJ1-3|TRBD1|TRBV30|.
CAWSVQGAYTIYF
TGTGCCTGGAGTGTACAGGGGGCTTACACCATATATTTT
>TRBJ1-2|.|TRBV5-5|.
CASSWGLGYTF
TGTGCCAGCAGCTGGGGGCTTGGCTACACCTTC
>TRBJ1-6|.|TRBV3-1/TRBV3-2|.
CASSLTGGGPGYNSPLHF
TGTGCCAGCAGCCTAACCGGGGGGGGGCCGGGCTATAATTCACCCCTCCACTTT
>TRBJ1-5|.|TRBV3-1/TRBV3-2|.
CASSQGLSNQPQHF
TGTGCCAGCAGCCAGGGACTGAGCAATCAGCCCCAGCATTTT
>TRBJ2-2|.|TRBV12-3/TRBV12-4|.
CASSFGFAGELFF
TGTGCCAGCAGTTTCGGGTTTGCCGGGGAGCTGTTTTTT
>TRBJ1-2|.|TRBV9|.
CASGRTGGYGYTF
TGTGCCAGCGGACGGACGGGAGGATATGGCTACACCTTC
>TRBJ2-3|.|TRBV14|once
CASSQDGGGTDTQYF
TGTGCCAGCAGCCAAGACGGGGGAGGCACAGATACGCAGTATTTT
>TRBJ1-5|.|TRBV6-2/TRBV6-3|once
CASSTGKEPQHF
TGTGCCAGCAGTACAGGGAAAGAGCCCCAGCATTTT
>TRBJ1-1|TRBD1|TRBV7-8|.
CASSTQGLNTEAFF
TGTGCCAGCAGTACACAGGGGTTGAACACTGAAGCTTTCTTT
>TRBJ2-3|.|TRBV19|once
CASSMEGTDTQYF
TGTGCCAGTAGTATGGAGGGCACAGATACGCAGTATTTT
>TRBJ1-2|TRBD1|TRBV6-2/TRBV6-3|.
CASSFSARLGQGVYGYTF
TGTGCCAGCAGTTTCTCGGCGCGACTAGGACAGGGGGTCTATGGCTACACCTTC
>TRBJ2-1|TRBD2|TRBV12-5|.
CATLSGGAPYNEQFF
TGTGCTACCCTTAGCGGGGGGGCCCCCTACAATGAGCAGTTCTTC
>TRBJ1-6|.|TRBV7-8|.
CASSLARQRDSPLHF
TGTGCCAGCAGCTTAGCGCGACAGCGGGATTCACCCCTCCACTTT
>TRBJ1-4|TRBD1|TRBV4-2|.
CASSQGRGREKLFF
TGTGCCAGCAGCCAAGGAAGGGGGCGTGAAAAACTGTTTTTT
>TRBJ1-1|.|TRBV5-1|once
CASSLQGGTEAFF
TGCGCCAGCAGCTTGCAGGGCGGCACTGAAGCTTTCTTT
>TRBJ2-1|.|TRBV5-1|.
CASSLGSAYNEQFF
TGCGCCAGCAGCTTAGGCAGCGCCTACAATGAGCAGTTCTTC
>TRBJ1-3|TRBD1|TRBV5-1|.
CASSRGQGLDGNTIYF
TGCGCCAGCAGCCGGGGACAGGGGTTAGATGGAAACACCATATATTTT
>TRBJ2-7|TRBD2|TRBV11-3|.
CASSLDQVRGGTSSGEQYF
TGTGCCAGCAGCTTAGATCAGGTGAGGGGGGGGACTAGTTCGGGCGAGCAGTACTTC
>TRBJ1-4|.|TRBV7-8|.
CASSLSGTEHEKLFF
TGTGCCAGCAGCTTAAGTGGGACTGAGCATGAAAAACTGTTTTTT
>TRBJ2-3|TRBD2|TRBV6-6|once
CASSFRLAGEGDTQYF
TGTGCCAGCAGTTTCCGACTAGCGGGAGAAGGAGATACGCAGTATTTT
>TRBJ2-7|TRBD1|TRBV7-9|.
CASSTRDRAYEQYF
TGTGCCAGCAGCACTCGGGACAGAGCCTACGAGCAGTACTTC
>TRBJ2-5|TRBD2|TRBV11-2|.
CASSLVAGGPRETQYF
TGTGCCAGCAGCTTAGTAGCGGGAGGGCCCCGAGAGACCCAGTACTTC